What follows describes a single T cell receptor beta chain. The sample is drawn from a study of shared clonotypes between healthy human individuals. Profiled with immunoSEQ multiplex PCR; TCRdb holds only in-frame clones, not every one. The table includes roughly 1 million clones, around 75% detected once. The clonotype comes from a man aged 18 to 35 in good health. Sequenced: memory CD4+ T cells sorted from blood. Noted subset: CD45RA-negative fraction.

The DNA for the CDR3 is TGTGCCAGTAGCCGAGAACAGGGTAACTATAATTCACCCCTCCACTTT. Translating it yields CASSREQGNYNSPLHF. The V gene is TRBV19, the J gene TRBJ1-6, with D tentatively TRBD1 (6 bases). The CDR3 runs 16 residues. Trimming pared 6 bases from V and 3 bases from J, leaving 15 bases between. The germline CDR1 and CDR2 sequences are LNHDA and SQIVND (reference sequence).